The rows below give T cell receptor beta chains drawn from one sample of a study of shared clonotypes between healthy human individuals. The method was immunoSEQ multiplex PCR; TCRdb's version includes in-frame clones alone and lacks a portion of them. The sample has 2 million to 2.5 million clones, approximately 93% seen once. The sample consisted of naive CD4+ T cells from PBMCs. The receptors come from a man younger than 30 in good health. Some clones in this sample may be carry-over from other donors' samples. The CDR3 runs from the conserved cysteine through the conserved F or W. A D gene is named only where the DNA matches it firmly. Not every row has a clone size; where given, it reads once, few, many or a size class.

D	V	size	J	CDR3	DNA
.	TRBV7-3	few	TRBJ1-1	CASSLLSSTEAFF	TGTGCCAGCAGCTTACTAAGCTCCACTGAAGCTTTCTTT
TRBD2	TRBV7-2	.	TRBJ2-2	CASSLAPGTSIPGELFF	TGTGCCAGCAGCTTGGCCCCAGGGACTAGCATCCCCGGGGAGCTGTTTTTT
.	TRBV21-1	.	TRBJ1-5	CATSRNQPQHF	TGTGCCACCAGCCGCAATCAGCCCCAGCATTTT
TRBD1	TRBV9	once	TRBJ2-7	CASSISGTGGTYEQYF	TGTGCCAGCAGCATATCCGGGACAGGGGGCACCTACGAGCAGTACTTC
.	TRBV15	.	TRBJ1-5	CATSRGTANQPQHF	TGTGCCACCAGCAGAGGGACGGCGAATCAGCCCCAGCATTTT
.	TRBV2	.	TRBJ2-1	CASSEARKAGEQFF	TGTGCCAGCAGTGAAGCTCGTAAGGCGGGTGAGCAGTTCTTC
.	TRBV9	.	TRBJ1-3	CASSANPGVAGNTIYF	TGTGCCAGCAGCGCAAATCCAGGGGTCGCTGGAAACACCATATATTTT
TRBD1	TRBV18	few	TRBJ1-1	CASSPGQENTEAFF	TGTGCCAGCTCACCCGGACAGGAGAACACTGAAGCTTTCTTT
.	TRBV4-2	.	TRBJ2-1	CASSQKRRSGFSYNEQFF	TGTGCCAGCAGCCAAAAACGAAGGTCGGGGTTTTCTTACAATGAGCAGTTCTTC
TRBD2	TRBV5-1	.	TRBJ2-5	CASSLARLAGVPGETQYF	TGCGCCAGCAGCTTGGCCCGGCTAGCGGGAGTCCCGGGGGAGACCCAGTACTTC
.	TRBV7-8	.	TRBJ2-7	CASSLAETSRNEQYF	TGTGCCAGCAGCTTAGCGGAGACTAGTAGGAACGAGCAGTACTTC
TRBD2	TRBV11-2	.	TRBJ2-1	CASSTTSGSRPYNEQFF	TGTGCCAGCAGCACGACTAGCGGGAGTAGACCCTACAATGAGCAGTTCTTC